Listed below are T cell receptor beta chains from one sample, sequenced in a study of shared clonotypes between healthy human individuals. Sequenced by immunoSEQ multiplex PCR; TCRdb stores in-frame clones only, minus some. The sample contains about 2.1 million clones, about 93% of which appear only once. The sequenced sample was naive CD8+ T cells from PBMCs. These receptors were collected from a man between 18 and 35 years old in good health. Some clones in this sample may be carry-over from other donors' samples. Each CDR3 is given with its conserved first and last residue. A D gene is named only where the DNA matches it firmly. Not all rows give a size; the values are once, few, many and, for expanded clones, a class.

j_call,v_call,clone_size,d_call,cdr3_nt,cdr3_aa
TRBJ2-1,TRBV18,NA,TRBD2,TGTGCCAGCTCACCAGCTAGCGGGAGATATGAGCAGTTCTTC,CASSPASGRYEQFF
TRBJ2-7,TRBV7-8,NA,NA,TGTGCCAGCAGCTTTTTCGGGATTAGCTCCTACGAGCAGTACTTC,CASSFFGISSYEQYF
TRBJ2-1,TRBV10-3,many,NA,TGTGCCATCAGTGAGTCAAAGGGCGGGATCAATGAGCAGTTCTTC,CAISESKGGINEQFF
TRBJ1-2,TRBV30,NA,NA,TGTGCCTGGAGGATCCCGGGGGAGCTCCGCTATGGCTACACCTTC,CAWRIPGELRYGYTF
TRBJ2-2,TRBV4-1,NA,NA,TGCGCCAGCAGCCACGGACGGAACACCGGGGAGCTGTTTTTT,CASSHGRNTGELFF
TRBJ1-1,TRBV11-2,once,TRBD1,TGTGCCAGCAGCCATGGTCCCGGGACAGGGATCACTGAAGCTTTCTTT,CASSHGPGTGITEAFF
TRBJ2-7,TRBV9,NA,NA,TGTGCCAGCAGCGTAGGTACAGCCCTCGGCTACGAGCAGTACTTC,CASSVGTALGYEQYF
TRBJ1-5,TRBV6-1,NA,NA,TGTGCCAGCAGTGAAGCGGTGCGGGGCGGCAATCAGCCCCAGCATTTT,CASSEAVRGGNQPQHF
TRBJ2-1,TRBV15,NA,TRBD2,TGTGCCACCAGCAAGATAGCGGGAGCGAATAATGAGCAGTTCTTC,CATSKIAGANNEQFF
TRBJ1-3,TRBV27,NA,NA,TGTGCCAGCAGTGCTGACTCGACCCGGTGGTCTGGAAACACCATATATTTT,CASSADSTRWSGNTIYF
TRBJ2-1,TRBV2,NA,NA,TGTGCCAGCAGTGGTCGGACTACGAACGTAAATGAGCAGTTCTTC,CASSGRTTNVNEQFF
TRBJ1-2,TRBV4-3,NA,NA,TGCGCCAGCAGCCAAGATCTTCAGGGGTACTATGGCTACACCTTC,CASSQDLQGYYGYTF
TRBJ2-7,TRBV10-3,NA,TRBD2,TGTGCCATGACCGGGGACTACTCCTACGAGCAGTACTTC,CAMTGDYSYEQYF
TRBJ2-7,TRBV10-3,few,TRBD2,TGTGCCACACGGACTAGCGGGAGGAGCTCCTACGAGCAGTACTTC,CATRTSGRSSYEQYF
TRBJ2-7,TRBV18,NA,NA,TGTGCCAGCTCACCACCTGGGTTAGACTACGAGCAGTACTTC,CASSPPGLDYEQYF
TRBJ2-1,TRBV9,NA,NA,TGTGCCAGCAGCGTAACAGGGTCAGAACTCAATGAGCAGTTCTTC,CASSVTGSELNEQFF